The next 4 T cell receptor beta chains were all read from a single sample in a study of siplizumab effects on memory and regulatory T cells. Clones were read by immunoSEQ multiplex PCR, and TCRdb kept only the in-frame ones, dropping some. Of about 99,000 clones listed, more than 85% are singletons. The sequencing sample was made of Tregs sorted from blood. All receptors derive from a human donor in good health.

The count of this clone is one. The V gene is TRBV6-5, the J gene TRBJ2-7; the D call may be TRBD1 or TRBD2 (6 bases each). Germline V CDR1 and CDR2: MNHEY, SVGAGI. The CDR3 sequence is 15 residues long. Trimming removed 6 bases from V and 6 bases from J, with 21 bases in between. The chain's CDR3 is CASRSTGRHFAEQYF. DNA of the CDR3: TGTGCCAGCAGGTCCACAGGGAGGCATTTCGCCGAGCAGTACTTC.

The rearrangement joins TRBV6-5 to TRBJ2-5; D gene ambiguous. This CDR3 contains 12 residues. Germline lookup yields CDR1 MNHEY and CDR2 SVGAGI. The germline V and J ends were trimmed by 8 bases and 4 bases, with 11 bases remaining between them. CDR3 coding DNA: TGTGCCAGCGGTAACGGTTTAGAGACCCAGTACTTC. Its translation is CASGNGLETQYF.

The chain joins TRBV6-1 to TRBJ2-7; D is uncertain. The germline CDR1 and CDR2 sequences are MNHNS and SASEGT. The CDR3 spans 11 residues. The ends were cut back, 6 bases at V and 3 bases at J, with 6 bases in the middle. CDR3 loop: CASRQLYEQYF. CDR3 nucleotide sequence: TGTGCCAGCAGACAGCTCTACGAGCAGTACTTC.

This rearrangement joins TRBV5-4 to TRBJ1-1; D ambiguous. CDR1 is SGHNT and CDR2 is YYREEE in the germline V gene (reference sequence). The CDR3 has 14 residues. V was shortened by 4 bases and J by 6 bases, with 16 bases between the two germline ends. CDR3 in amino acids: CASSPQRIRSEAFF. CDR3 bases: TGTGCCAGCAGCCCGCAGCGAATACGCTCTGAAGCTTTCTTT.